The subject of this entry is one TCR beta chain. Seattle's cohort entered during active infection and was followed longitudinally. The sample belongs to a study of blood T cell repertoires in COVID-19. About the study: Nucleic acid was either cDNA or gDNA, and it came from T cells, B-cell-depleted T cells, or PBMCs.

The protocol was immunoSEQ multiplex PCR, while the TCRdb copy is restricted to in-frame clones and leaves out a portion. Of a few hundred thousand clones listed, 90% are singletons. Germline-derived CDR1 and CDR2 are MNHNY and SVGAGI (reference sequence). Trimming cost V 7 bases and J 4 bases, with 16 bases left between them. This CDR3 region has 14 residues. Sample: peripheral blood. This chain joins TRBV6-6 and TRBJ1-1, with TRBD1 as a possible D gene (5 bases). The clonotype originates from a woman between 40 and 50 years old with COVID-19, enrolled during active disease. The CDR3 nucleotides read TGTGCCAGCATATCGGGGGGAAGGGGCACTGAAGCTTTCTTT. Protein product: CASISGGRGTEAFF.